Presented here are 32 T cell receptor beta chains from one specimen sequenced in a study of T cell responses to AZD1222 COVID-19 vaccine. The data were produced by immunoSEQ multiplex PCR, yet TCRdb's version contains in-frame clones alone and is incomplete. Of tens of thousands of clones listed, around 89% are singletons. The sequences come from peripheral blood, collected 28 days after the second AZD1222 dose. The source of these receptors is an adult who received the AZD1222 COVID-19 vaccine.

V gene TRBV6-6 combines with J gene TRBJ1-1; D is unclear. Germline V gives CDR1 MNHNY, CDR2 SVGAGI (reference sequence). CDR3 length: 15 amino acids. V was shortened by 6 bases and J by 0 bases, with 14 bases between the two germline ends. The CDR3 reads CASSPYGRLNTEAFF. The CDR3 DNA reads as TGTGCCAGCAGCCCTTACGGACGGCTGAACACTGAAGCTTTCTTT.

The chain uses TRBV5-5 and TRBJ1-3, with unresolved D. From germline, CDR1 is SGHKS and CDR2 YYEKEE (reference sequence). The V and J ends lost 1 base and 4 bases respectively, with 9 bases between them. This CDR3 comprises 14 residues. CDR3 amino acids: CASSLMSEGNTIYF. The CDR3 nucleotides read TGTGCCAGCAGCTTGATGTCCGAGGGAAACACCATATATTTT.

This chain connects TRBV3-1 (or the pseudogene TRBV3-2) to TRBJ1-1; 7 bases are shared with TRBD1. The CDR3 is 13 amino acids. Trimming cost V 7 bases and J 8 bases; bases outside gene matches: 10. Germline V lookup: CDR1 LGHDT, CDR2 YNNKEL (reference sequence). The CDR3 nucleotides read TGTGCCAGCACTCCGGGACAGCAAGTGGAAGCTTTCTTT. Its translation is CASTPGQQVEAFF.

This chain links TRBV7-9 with TRBJ2-7; 11 positions agree with TRBD1. The V gene's germline CDR1 is SEHNR and CDR2 FQNEAQ (reference sequence). The J segment lost 2 bases and the V segment lost 5 bases, leaving 11 bases of the junction unmatched. CDR3 size: 17 residues. CDR3 sequence: CASSPLGGTGGPYEQYF. As DNA, the CDR3 is TGTGCCAGCAGCCCTTTAGGGGGGACAGGGGGACCCTACGAGCAGTACTTC.

This chain connects TRBV5-1 to TRBJ2-1, with no clear D. The CDR3 loop spans 16 amino acids. Germline V gene sequence: CDR1 SGHRS, CDR2 YFSETQ. Between the trimmed V and J ends, which lost 0 bases and 0 bases, there was a span of 10 bases. CDR3 in DNA: TGCGCCAGCAGCTTGGGCCCTCCCTCCTCCTACAATGAGCAGTTCTTC. Its protein product is CASSLGPPSSYNEQFF.

This clone has just one count. The J gene is TRBJ2-6, the V gene TRBV13, with D unclear. The V end was cut by 4 bases, the J end by 2 bases, with 12 bases between. Germline V lookup: CDR1 PRHDT, CDR2 FYEKMQ (reference sequence). The CDR3 runs 16 residues. CDR3 in DNA: TGTGCCAGCAGCTCCGGACGGACCACTGGGGCCAACGTCCTGACTTTC. Its translation: CASSSGRTTGANVLTF.

This clone has just one count. The chain carries TRBV19 and TRBJ2-7, with D possibly TRBD1 on 6 matching bases. Germline CDR1 and CDR2: LNHDA and SQIVND (reference sequence). The CDR3 consists of 15 residues. Trimming removed 2 bases from V and 0 bases from J, with 11 bases in between. The CDR3 spells CASSIRQGSSYEQYF. The CDR3 DNA is TGTGCCAGTAGTATAAGGCAGGGGTCCTCCTACGAGCAGTACTTC.

The V call is TRBV6-5, the J call TRBJ1-2, with D possibly TRBD1 on 5 matching bases. Germline V gene sequence: CDR1 MNHEY, CDR2 SVGAGI. The CDR3 covers 12 residues. Trimming shortened V by 4 bases and J by 6 bases, and 9 bases separated the two germline ends. For the CDR3, the DNA is TGTGCCAGCAGTTTTGCAGGGAATGGCTACACCTTC. Translation: CASSFAGNGYTF.

J is TRBJ2-5 and V is TRBV7-9; TRBD1 aligns across 9 bases. The CDR3 runs 17 residues. The J segment lost 4 bases and the V segment lost 3 bases, leaving 12 bases of the junction unmatched. In germline, CDR1 is SEHNR, CDR2 FQNEAQ (reference sequence). CDR3 bases: TGTGCCAGCAGCTTTTTACCGGGACAGGGTGACGGAGAGACCCAGTACTTC. This gives the protein CASSFLPGQGDGETQYF.

V is TRBV19 and J is TRBJ1-1; D not certain. Germline V gene lookup returns CDR1 LNHDA and CDR2 SQIVND (reference sequence). The V gene lost 7 bases and the J gene lost 3 bases, with 9 bases spanning the gap. This CDR3 comprises 12 residues. The CDR3 coding sequence is TGTGCCAGTACTTCCCTCTACACTGAAGCTTTCTTT. It translates to CASTSLYTEAFF.

The chain uses TRBV29-1 and TRBJ2-5; TRBD2 aligns across 14 bases. The CDR3 loop spans 17 amino acids. J gave up 1 base and V 5 bases, and 9 bases lay outside the gene matches. In germline, CDR1 is SQVTM, CDR2 ANQGSEA. The CDR3 region is CSVPGTSGGDPQETQYF. The CDR3 bases are TGCAGCGTTCCTGGGACTAGCGGGGGTGATCCCCAAGAGACCCAGTACTTC. The variable domain in full, with the rest retrieved from reference TRBV29-1 and TRBJ2-5, is SAVISQKPSRDICQRGTSLTIQCQVDSQVTMMFWYRQQPGQSLTLIATANQGSEATYESGFVIDKFPISRPNLTFSTLTVSNMSPEDSSIYLCSVPGTSGGDPQETQYFGPGTRLLVL.

This rearrangement joins TRBV11-3 to TRBJ2-2; D possibly matches TRBD1 or TRBD2 (5 bases each). V was pared by 1 base and J by 2 bases, with 11 bases between. Germline V lookup: CDR1 SGHNT, CDR2 YENEEA. The CDR3 totals 16 residues. CDR3 nucleotides: TGTGCCAGCAGCTTAGGAGGGACCCTAAACACCGGGGAGCTGTTTTTT. Its translation: CASSLGGTLNTGELFF.

V usage is TRBV9 and J usage is TRBJ2-1; D may be TRBD1 or TRBD2 (5 bases each). V was clipped by 0 bases and J by 9 bases, with 16 bases between them. Looked up from germline, CDR1 is SGDLS and CDR2 is YYNGEE. CDR3 length: 15 amino acids. CDR3 amino acids: CASSVGDGSFSEQFF. CDR3 DNA sequence: TGTGCCAGCAGCGTAGGGGACGGGTCATTCAGTGAGCAGTTCTTC.

The chain carries TRBV21-1 and TRBJ1-1. TRBV21-1 is tagged as a pseudogene. There are 20 residues in the CDR3. The CDR3 region is CASSKGQREVDRGLNTEAFF. As DNA, the CDR3 is TGTGCCAGCAGCAAAGGGCAGCGGGAGGTGGACAGGGGATTGAACACTGAAGCTTTCTTT.

The V call is TRBV18, the J call TRBJ2-7; the D gene is possibly TRBD1 (5 bases). CDR3 length equals 15 residues. Germline V gene lookup returns CDR1 KGHSH and CDR2 LQKENI. V lost 1 base and J 0 bases, leaving 10 bases between the germline ends. CDR3 amino acids: CASSPQGPSSYEQYF. CDR3 in DNA: TGTGCCAGCTCACCACAGGGGCCCAGCTCCTACGAGCAGTACTTC.

The chain recombines TRBV7-2 with TRBJ1-4; the D gene is possibly TRBD1 (5 bases). This CDR3 spans 14 amino acids. The V end was cut by 1 base, the J end by 11 bases, with 14 bases between. Germline V gives CDR1 SGHTA, CDR2 FQGNSA. CDR3 in DNA: TGTGCCAGCAGCTTAGGACAGACCGGGGATAAACTGTTTTTT. Protein sequence: CASSLGQTGDKLFF. Full variable domain (rest looked up from reference TRBV7-2 and TRBJ1-4): GAGVSQSPSNKVTEKGKDVELRCDPISGHTALYWYRQSLGQGLEFLIYFQGNSAPDKSGLPSDRFSAERTGGSVSTLTIQRTQQEDSAVYLCASSLGQTGDKLFFGSGTQLSVL.

The V gene is TRBV19, the J gene TRBJ1-5; D is perhaps TRBD1 (5 bases). This CDR3 is built from 16 residues. Trimming removed 4 bases from V and 4 bases from J, with 17 bases in between. In germline, CDR1 is LNHDA, CDR2 SQIVND (reference sequence). Here the CDR3 reads CASSTLPDGGNQPQHF. CDR3 coding DNA: TGTGCCAGTAGTACCCTCCCGGATGGGGGGAATCAGCCCCAGCATTTT.

This chain uses TRBV5-6 with TRBJ2-6; the D gene is possibly TRBD2 (5 bases). Germline-derived CDR1 and CDR2 are SGHDT and YYEEEE. Trimming pared 1 base from V and 0 bases from J, leaving 11 bases between. The CDR3 is 17 residues long. The CDR3 bases are TGTGCCAGCAGCTTGATGTCGGGGTTCTCTGGGGCCAACGTCCTGACTTTC. It translates to CASSLMSGFSGANVLTF.

This sequence joins TRBV19 and TRBJ2-1; the match to TRBD1 covers 8 bases. Germline V gene sequence: CDR1 LNHDA, CDR2 SQIVND (reference sequence). The CDR3 extends over 16 amino acids. V was clipped by 3 bases and J by 4 bases; unmatched bases: 8. This chain's CDR3 is CASSISQGVTYNEQFF. The CDR3 DNA is TGTGCCAGTAGTATCTCACAGGGGGTGACATACAATGAGCAGTTCTTC.

This clone was picked up one time. The chain joins TRBV20-1 to TRBJ1-1; no reliable D call. V shed 1 base and J shed 2 bases, with 2 bases lying between them. The CDR3 loop spans 11 amino acids. The germline V gene has CDR1 DFQATT and CDR2 SNEGSKA (reference sequence). CDR3 DNA: TGCAGTGCTAGAGGAAACACTGAAGCTTTCTTT. Translation gives CSARGNTEAFF.

V and J are TRBV7-9 and TRBJ1-1; D is unclear. The CDR3 contains 11 residues. Germline V CDR1 and CDR2: SEHNR, FQNEAQ (reference sequence). Trimming took 1 base from V and 10 from J, leaving 7 bases between them. The CDR3 nucleotides are TGTGCCAGCAGCTTAGGTGCTGCAGCTTTCTTT. Its translation: CASSLGAAAFF.

The chain uses TRBV6-1 and TRBJ2-7, with D perhaps matching TRBD2 (6 bases). The germline V gene has CDR1 MNHNS and CDR2 SASEGT. Trimming removed 4 bases from V and 2 bases from J, with 18 bases in between. The CDR3 spans 16 residues. Written as DNA, the CDR3 is TGTGCCAGCAGTGTGGGGAAAAAGGACTATCCCTACGAGCAGTACTTC. The encoded protein is CASSVGKKDYPYEQYF.

The chain has TRBV6-5 and TRBJ1-6, with a possible D match to TRBD1 (5 bases). This CDR3 comprises 15 residues. Trimming took off 8 bases at V and 8 bases at J, with 19 bases between the two ends. From germline, CDR1 is MNHEY and CDR2 SVGAGI. The CDR3 here is CASSSPPGTYSPLHF. CDR3 DNA sequence: TGTGCCAGCTCATCCCCTCCAGGGACCTATTCACCCCTCCACTTT.

The genes are TRBV9 and TRBJ1-6, with D maybe TRBD1 (6 bases). V lost 3 bases, J lost 5 bases, and 12 bases lay in between. The germline CDR1 and CDR2 sequences are SGDLS and YYNGEE. The CDR3 is made up of 15 amino acids. The CDR3 bases are TGTGCCAGCAGCGCACAGGGTGGGGATAATTCACCCCTCCACTTT. Translated, it gives CASSAQGGDNSPLHF.

V usage is TRBV7-2 and J usage is TRBJ2-6; unclear D gene. CDR3 length equals 16 residues. CDR1 and CDR2 (germline): SGHTA, FQGNSA. V lost 0 bases, J lost 4 bases, and 10 bases lay in between. The CDR3 reads CASSLAPSEGANVLTF. The CDR3 DNA sequence: TGTGCCAGCAGCTTAGCCCCCAGCGAAGGGGCCAACGTCCTGACTTTC.

This clone showed up just a few times. The CDR3 here is CASSWGQGGPNQPQHF. DNA of the CDR3: TGTGCCAGCAGCTGGGGACAGGGGGGACCCAATCAGCCCCAGCATTTT. This sequence joins TRBV5-5 and TRBJ1-5; 11 nucleotides match TRBD1. Germline trimming cut 3 bases from V and 3 bases from J; bases unmatched to any gene: 5. Germline V gives CDR1 SGHKS, CDR2 YYEKEE (reference sequence). This CDR3 comprises 16 residues.

This sequence joins TRBV28 and TRBJ2-3, with TRBD1 matching over 8 bases. Trimming cost V 6 bases and J 0 bases; bases outside gene matches: 8. Germline loops: CDR1 MDHEN, CDR2 SYDVKM. The CDR3 is made up of 16 amino acids. The CDR3: CASRGSGGFSTDTQYF. In DNA, the CDR3 is TGTGCCAGCAGGGGGTCAGGGGGCTTTAGCACAGATACGCAGTATTTT. The full variable domain, in which reference TRBV28 and TRBJ2-3 provide the parts outside the CDR3, is DVKVTQSSRYLVKRTGEKVFLECVQDMDHENMFWYRQDPGLGLRLIYFSYDVKMKEKGDIPEGYSVSREKKERFSLILESASTNQTSMYLCASRGSGGFSTDTQYFGPGTRLTVL.

The gene calls are TRBV20-1 and TRBJ1-6; weak D call: TRBD1 (6 bases). CDR3 length: 14 residues. CDR1 DFQATT and CDR2 SNEGSKA come from the germline V gene (reference sequence). V shed 3 bases and J shed 8 bases, with 14 bases lying between them. The CDR3 coding sequence is TGCAGTGCTAGTGATCGGGGGGCGGATTCACCCCTCCACTTT. Encoded protein: CSASDRGADSPLHF.

CDR3 amino acids: CASSRRDGYEQYF. In DNA form, the CDR3 reads TGTGCCAGCAGCCGTAGAGACGGCTACGAGCAGTACTTC. The chain carries TRBV7-2 and TRBJ2-7; D gene ambiguous. The CDR3 sequence is 13 residues long. Trimming took 5 bases from V and 3 from J, leaving 11 bases between them. Germline CDR1 and CDR2: SGHTA and FQGNSA.

This clone was seen a few times. The chain links TRBV27 to TRBJ2-1, with D perhaps matching TRBD1 (8 bases). The V end lost 1 base, the J end lost 5 bases, and 15 bases lay between the germline ends. The CDR3 is made up of 16 amino acids. CDR1 MNHEY and CDR2 SMNVEV come from the germline V gene (reference sequence). CDR3 DNA: TGTGCCAGCAGTTTATTACGGACAGGGAGGGACAATGAGCAGTTCTTC. Encoded protein: CASSLLRTGRDNEQFF.

This chain links TRBV4-3 with TRBJ1-1, with D possibly TRBD1 on 5 matching bases. The CDR3 runs to 14 residues. V lost 0 bases to trimming and J lost 8 bases, with 13 bases between them. Germline loops: CDR1 LGHNA, CDR2 YSLEER. This chain's CDR3 is CASSQESWAGEAFF. The CDR3 DNA reads TGCGCCAGCAGCCAAGAGAGTTGGGCAGGGGAAGCTTTCTTT.

V usage is TRBV4-1 and J usage is TRBJ1-1; possible D gene TRBD1, 6 bases. The CDR3 runs to 15 residues. Trimming shortened V by 4 bases and J by 0 bases, and 12 bases separated the two germline ends. Per germline, CDR1 MGHRA and CDR2 YSYEKL. In DNA form, the CDR3 reads TGCGCCAGCAGCCTCAGGGGCGAAATGAACACTGAAGCTTTCTTT. Translated: CASSLRGEMNTEAFF.